The entry below gives a single T cell receptor (beta chain) sequence along with its context. Its antigen is undetermined. The data derive from a study of cytomegalovirus exposure and HLA in healthy donors. The study, taken as a whole, reports: Specific recognition of CMV antigens was confirmed in vitro for three chains (all CMV-associated).

The CDR3 loop spans 13 amino acids. PCR employed 60 Vbeta and 13 Jbeta primers. Method: immunoSEQ multiplex PCR; TCRdb's copy keeps in-frame clones and lacks some. The data contain 90,000 to 150,000 clones, approximately 78% of them singletons. The TCR originated in a woman younger than 45 in good health and CMV-seropositive. This sequence joins TRBV21-1 and TRBJ2-2; the table names TRBD2, a call not compared with the DNA. TRBV21-1 is a recognized pseudogene. The sample taken for sequencing was PBMCs. The CDR3 DNA follows: TGTGCCAGCAGTCACTTGAACACCGGGGAGCTGTTTTTT. It specifies CASSHLNTGELFF.